Shown below are 6 T cell receptor beta chains from a single sample sequenced in a study of OX40 agonist ivuxolimab in advanced cancers. Here immunoSEQ multiplex PCR was the method, and the copy in TCRdb shows in-frame clones only, minus some. This table holds 60,000 to 75,000 clones, around 80% found once. The starting material was CD4+ or CD8+ T cells sorted from blood, obtained in a trial of the OX40 agonist ivuxolimab. The receptors derive from an adult with an advanced solid tumor such as melanoma, head and neck, liver or kidney cancer.

This chain joins TRBV19 and TRBJ1-1; D uncertain. This CDR3 is built from 14 residues. The V and J ends lost 7 bases and 7 bases respectively, with 19 bases between them. The germline V gene encodes CDR1 LNHDA and CDR2 SQIVND (reference sequence). The DNA of the CDR3 is TGTGCCAGTACTCTCCCCGGGCATGTCAGTGAAGCTTTCTTT. It translates to CASTLPGHVSEAFF.

The J gene is TRBJ2-3, the V gene TRBV4-1, with unresolved D. This CDR3 contains 15 residues. The germline V gene encodes CDR1 MGHRA and CDR2 YSYEKL. Trimming stripped 5 bases from V and 0 bases from J, with 12 bases between. The CDR3: CASSIGRPSTDTQYF. CDR3 DNA: TGCGCCAGCAGCATCGGACGTCCGAGCACAGATACGCAGTATTTT.

The genes are TRBV5-1 and TRBJ2-2; unclear D gene. Trimming took 5 bases from V and 3 from J, leaving 11 bases between them. Germline CDR1 is SGHRS and CDR2 is YFSETQ. This CDR3 region has 14 residues. The CDR3 bases are TGCGCCAGCAGGGTGATCACGGACACCGGGGAGCTGTTTTTT. It specifies CASRVITDTGELFF.

The rearrangement uses TRBV14 and TRBJ2-7; no clear D. V gave up 1 base and J gave up 4 bases, with 8 bases separating them. The CDR3 is 13 amino acids. The germline V gene encodes CDR1 SGHDN and CDR2 FVKESK. The CDR3 coding sequence is TGTGCCAGCAGCCAAGCCCAGCCTTACGAGCAGTACTTC. This gives the protein CASSQAQPYEQYF.

V usage is TRBV18 and J usage is TRBJ1-3, with D possibly being TRBD1 (5 bases). V was clipped by 2 bases and J by 0 bases, with 14 bases between them. Germline CDR1 is KGHSH and CDR2 is LQKENI. This CDR3 region has 17 residues. CDR3 in DNA: TGTGCCAGCTCACCAGTGGGCAGGGTGAACTCTGGAAACACCATATATTTT. This encodes CASSPVGRVNSGNTIYF.

The rearrangement joins TRBV5-6 to TRBJ1-6; 7 nucleotides align to TRBD1. The CDR3 consists of 15 residues. CDR1 is SGHDT and CDR2 is YYEEEE in the germline V gene. V trimming: 3 bases; J trimming: 10 bases; junction bases outside the gene matches: 10. In DNA, the CDR3 is TGTGCCAGCAGCTCGACAGGGTTTTTAAAATCACCCCTCCACTTT. Protein: CASSSTGFLKSPLHF.